The sequence of this TCR beta chain was determined in a study of response to subunit inactivated influenza vaccine. Findings of the study overall: Few additional T cells are recruited per seasonal influenza vaccination, authors suggested.

Trimming left V 7 bases short and J 2 bases short, with 10 bases between. The CDR3 totals 13 residues. Germline CDR1 and CDR2: KGHDR and SFDVKD. MiXCR, applied by TCRdb to the RT-PCR reads, yields one record per CDR3 protein. The sample has hundreds of thousands of distinct CDR3 sequences, under 20% seen once; the top ten hold about a tenth. For this clonotype: Antigen specificity is unknown.

Sequenced here: PBMCs from blood, sampled 4 to 6 days after vaccination. This receptor was obtained from a man aged 50 to 59 who received an inactivated influenza vaccine. V is TRBV24-1 and J is TRBJ2-5; D perhaps matches TRBD1 (6 bases). The CDR3 DNA is TGTGCCACCAGACAGGGTGGGCAAGAGACCCAGTACTTC. Translation gives CATRQGGQETQYF.